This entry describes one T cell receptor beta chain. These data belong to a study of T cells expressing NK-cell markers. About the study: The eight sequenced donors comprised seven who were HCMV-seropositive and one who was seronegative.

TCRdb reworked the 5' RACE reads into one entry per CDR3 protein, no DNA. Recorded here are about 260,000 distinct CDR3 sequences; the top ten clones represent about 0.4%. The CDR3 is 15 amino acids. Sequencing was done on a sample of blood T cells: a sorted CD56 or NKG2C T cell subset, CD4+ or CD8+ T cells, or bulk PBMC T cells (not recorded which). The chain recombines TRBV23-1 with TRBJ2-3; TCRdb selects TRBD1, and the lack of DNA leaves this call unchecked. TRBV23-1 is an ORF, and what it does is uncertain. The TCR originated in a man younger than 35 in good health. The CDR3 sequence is CASSKTGVGTDTQYF.